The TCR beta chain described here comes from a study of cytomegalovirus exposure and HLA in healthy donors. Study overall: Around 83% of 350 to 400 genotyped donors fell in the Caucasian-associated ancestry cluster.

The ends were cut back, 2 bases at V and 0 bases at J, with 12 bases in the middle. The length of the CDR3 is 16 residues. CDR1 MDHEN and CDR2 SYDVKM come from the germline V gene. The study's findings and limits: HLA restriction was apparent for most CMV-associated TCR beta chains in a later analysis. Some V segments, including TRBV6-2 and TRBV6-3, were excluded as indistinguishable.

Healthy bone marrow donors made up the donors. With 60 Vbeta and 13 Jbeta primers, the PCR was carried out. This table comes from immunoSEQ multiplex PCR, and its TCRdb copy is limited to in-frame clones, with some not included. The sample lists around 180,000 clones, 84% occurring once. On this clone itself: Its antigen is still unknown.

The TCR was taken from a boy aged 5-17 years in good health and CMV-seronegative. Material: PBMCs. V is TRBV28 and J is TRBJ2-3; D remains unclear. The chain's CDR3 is CASSLRSSSSTDTQYF. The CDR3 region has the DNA TGTGCCAGCAGTTTACGGAGCAGCTCTAGCACAGATACGCAGTATTTT.